These 29 T cell receptor beta chains were sequenced from one sample in a study of naive and memory T cell subsets. Two oligonucleotides, mixed equimolar, formed the beta constant-region primer covering TRBC1 and TRBC2. From the UMI-ligation and nested PCR reads, TCRdb called clonotypes with MiXCR, one entry per CDR3 protein. The sample shows some 150,000 distinct CDR3 sequences, approximately 15% of them seen only once. The sequenced sample was naive CD4+ T cells from blood. All receptors come from a human donor in good health.

The chain couples TRBV9 to TRBJ2-2; unclear D gene. V lost 0 bases to trimming and J lost 2 bases, with 5 bases between them. The CDR3 is 14 residues long. Germline V gene sequence: CDR1 SGDLS, CDR2 YYNGEE. CDR3 bases: TGTGCCAGCAGCGTAGACCACAACACCGGGGAGCTGTTTTTT. Its translation: CASSVDHNTGELFF.

This clonotype was counted a single time. The CDR3 bases are TGTGCCAGCAGAGGGTTTTACGAGCAGTACTTC. Its translation is CASRGFYEQYF. The chain combines TRBV6-2 or TRBV6-3 with TRBJ2-7; D remains ambiguous. The CDR3 sequence is 11 residues long. V was pared by 6 bases and J by 4 bases, with 7 bases between. Germline V lookup: CDR1 MNHEY, CDR2 SVGEGT.

This clonotype came up a few times. The genes are TRBV12-3 or TRBV12-4 and TRBJ2-3; 8 positions match TRBD1. The trim removed 0 bases at V and 4 bases at J, leaving 3 bases unmatched. CDR3 size: 15 residues. The CDR3 reads CASSLAVTGADTQYF. CDR3 coding DNA: TGTGCCAGCAGTTTAGCGGTGACAGGGGCAGATACGCAGTATTTT.

The table lists this clonotype with a count of one. The chain uses TRBV6-6 and TRBJ1-5; D uncertain. The length of the CDR3 is 15 residues. V lost 0 bases and J 5 bases, leaving 11 bases between the germline ends. Per germline, CDR1 MNHNY and CDR2 SVGAGI (reference sequence). The CDR3 loop is CASSYSTETYQPQHF. The CDR3 DNA reads as TGTGCCAGCAGTTACTCGACCGAGACGTATCAGCCCCAGCATTTT.

This chain uses TRBV7-2 with TRBJ2-1; TRBD2 matches 7 bases. The germline V gene encodes CDR1 SGHTA and CDR2 FQGNSA. J was trimmed by 10 bases and V by 1 base; bases with no gene match: 13. The CDR3 spans 16 residues. DNA for the CDR3: TGTGCCAGCAGCTTAGATTCCGGGAGGATCGGTTCGGAGCAGTTCTTC. The encoded protein is CASSLDSGRIGSEQFF.

This clonotype was counted a few times. V is TRBV6-1 and J is TRBJ1-1; D is undetermined. CDR1 and CDR2 (germline): MNHNS, SASEGT. Trimming stripped 7 bases from V and 2 bases from J, with 14 bases between. The CDR3 extends over 14 amino acids. This CDR3 reads CASTGDTINTEAFF. In DNA form, the CDR3 reads TGTGCCAGCACGGGCGACACTATCAACACTGAAGCTTTCTTT.

A few counts support this clonotype. The chain is built from TRBV20-1 and TRBJ2-7; D not resolved. Germline V lookup: CDR1 DFQATT, CDR2 SNEGSKA (reference sequence). Trimming took off 6 bases at V and 3 bases at J, with 24 bases between the two ends. The length of the CDR3 is 16 residues. This chain's CDR3 is CSASSDLLGRIYEQYF. Written as DNA, the CDR3 is TGCAGTGCCAGTTCGGACCTCCTCGGACGGATCTACGAGCAGTACTTC.

The rearrangement links TRBV11-2 to TRBJ1-5; perhaps TRBD1 as D (5 bases). The V end lost 0 bases, the J end lost 9 bases, and 12 bases lay between the germline ends. The CDR3 spans 14 residues. The germline gives CDR1 SGHAT, CDR2 FQNNGV. CDR3 DNA sequence: TGTGCCAGCAGCTTAGAAGGCAGGGCCGGGCCCCAGCATTTT. This sequence encodes CASSLEGRAGPQHF.

The V and J genes are TRBV25-1 and TRBJ2-2; no definite D call. Germline V gene sequence: CDR1 MGHDK, CDR2 SYGVNS. The ends were cut back, 8 bases at V and 7 bases at J, with 8 bases in the middle. The CDR3 runs 11 residues. The CDR3 DNA reads as TGTGCCAGCGCCGCTTTCGGGGAGCTGTTTTTT. It codes for CASAAFGELFF.

The chain joins TRBV11-3 to TRBJ2-1; 8 bases map to TRBD2. V shed 0 bases and J 8 bases; nucleotides not matched to a gene: 6. The germline V gene encodes CDR1 SGHNT and CDR2 YENEEA. This CDR3 has 15 amino acids. The CDR3 here is CASSLDGLASDEQFF. The CDR3 DNA sequence: TGTGCCAGCAGCTTAGACGGACTAGCTTCGGATGAGCAGTTCTTC.

V is TRBV11-1 and J is TRBJ2-7, with D perhaps TRBD1 (6 bases). V lost 1 base and J 2 bases, leaving 6 bases between the germline ends. CDR1 and CDR2 (germline): SGHAT, FQDESV (reference sequence). The CDR3 has 13 residues. This chain's CDR3 is CASSLGTAYEQYF. CDR3 sequence (DNA): TGTGCCAGCAGCTTAGGGACAGCCTACGAGCAGTACTTC.

There are a few counts of this clonotype. The rearrangement links TRBV5-6 to TRBJ2-7, with D possibly being TRBD1 (6 bases). V was shortened by 3 bases and J by 3 bases, with 13 bases between the two germline ends. CDR1 and CDR2 from the germline V gene are SGHDT and YYEEEE. CDR3 length: 14 residues. The CDR3 is CASSSYRAYYEQYF. In nucleotides, the CDR3 is TGTGCCAGCAGCTCATACAGGGCCTACTACGAGCAGTACTTC.

This clonotype was seen only a few times. The chain is built from TRBV20-1 and TRBJ2-1; weak D call: TRBD1 (5 bases). The germline V and J ends were trimmed by 1 base and 9 bases, with 10 bases remaining between them. Looked up from germline, CDR1 is DFQATT and CDR2 is SNEGSKA (reference sequence). CDR3 size: 12 residues. DNA of the CDR3: TGCAGTGCTAGAGTCAGGGTCAGTGAGCAGTTCTTC. Protein product: CSARVRVSEQFF.

V and J are TRBV28 and TRBJ2-3; TRBD2 matches 11 bases. Germline-derived CDR1 and CDR2 are MDHEN and SYDVKM. Trimming at V came to 8 bases and at J to 3 bases, leaving 4 bases not matched to a gene. The CDR3 extends over 14 amino acids. The CDR3 DNA is TGTGCCAGCGCCGGGACTAGCGGAACAGATACGCAGTATTTT. Amino acid sequence: CASAGTSGTDTQYF.

The V call is TRBV7-9, the J call TRBJ2-5; no reliable D call. This CDR3 comprises 14 residues. Germline CDR1 reads SEHNR; CDR2 reads FQNEAQ (reference sequence). V was trimmed by 0 bases and J by 2 bases, leaving 7 bases between them. CDR3 nucleotides: TGTGCCAGCAGCTTAGCGGGCCGGCAAGAGACCCAGTACTTC. It encodes CASSLAGRQETQYF. The full variable domain, completed using reference TRBV7-9 and TRBJ2-5, is DTGVSQNPRHKITKRGQNVTFRCDPISEHNRLYWYRQTLGQGPEFLTYFQNEAQLEKSRLLSDRFSAERPKGSFSTLEIQRTEQGDSAMYLCASSLAGRQETQYFGPGTRLLVL.

This clonotype was counted between two and nine times. The chain uses TRBV7-2 and TRBJ1-2, with TRBD1 identical over 8 bases. There are 15 residues in the CDR3. CDR1 is SGHTA and CDR2 is FQGNSA in the germline V gene. The V segment lost 8 bases and the J segment 2 bases; nucleotides outside the gene matches: 10. The CDR3 is CASAAGQGRNYGYTF. The CDR3, as DNA: TGTGCCAGCGCTGCCGGACAGGGCAGAAACTATGGCTACACCTTC.

Ten or more counts support this clonotype. The CDR3 DNA reads as TGTGCCAGCAGCCTGGACAGACACACAGATACGCAGTATTTT. It is translated as CASSLDRHTDTQYF. J is TRBJ2-3 and V is TRBV5-6; perhaps TRBD1 as D (6 bases). Trimming cost V 4 bases and J 2 bases, with 11 bases left between them. From germline, CDR1 is SGHDT and CDR2 YYEEEE. The CDR3 sequence is 14 residues long.

Only a few counts were recorded for this clonotype. This rearrangement joins TRBV30 to TRBJ1-1, with D uncertain. The V end lost 4 bases, the J end lost 4 bases, and 13 bases lay between the germline ends. This CDR3 spans 13 amino acids. Germline assignment: CDR1 GTSNPN and CDR2 SVGIG (reference sequence). This CDR3 is CAWIAPAGTEAFF. Here the CDR3 DNA reads TGTGCCTGGATCGCTCCCGCGGGCACTGAAGCTTTCTTT.

This clonotype was picked up a small number of times. The chain is built from TRBV21-1 and TRBJ2-7; no DNA check was done on the table's D call, TRBD1. TRBV21-1 is a pseudogene locus. The CDR3 runs to 16 residues. For the CDR3, the DNA is TGTGCCAGCAGCAATATGGGGGACACTATGACTTACGAGCAGTACTTC. Amino acid sequence: CASSNMGDTMTYEQYF.

A few counts support this clonotype. The rearrangement joins TRBV10-3 to TRBJ2-1, with TRBD2 identical over 7 bases. CDR1 and CDR2 (germline): ENHRY, SYGVKD. The V gene end was trimmed by 5 bases and the J gene end by 6 bases; junction bases not matched to a gene: 4. The CDR3 has 13 residues. CDR3 region: CAISNLAANEQFF. CDR3 nucleotides: TGTGCCATCAGTAACCTAGCGGCCAATGAGCAGTTCTTC.

This CDR3 reads CASSRRTSGSSVQDTQYF. The CDR3 DNA sequence: TGCGCCAGCAGCCGAAGGACTAGCGGGAGTTCAGTCCAAGATACGCAGTATTTT. The chain employs TRBV5-1 and TRBJ2-3, with 13 bases lining up with TRBD2. The trim removed 4 bases at V and 5 bases at J, leaving 13 bases unmatched. This CDR3 has 18 amino acids. Germline values: CDR1 SGHRS, CDR2 YFSETQ. The complete variable domain, with remaining parts taken from reference TRBV5-1 and TRBJ2-3, reads KAGVTQTPRYLIKTRGQQVTLSCSPISGHRSVSWYQQTPGQGLQFLFEYFSETQRNKGNFPGRFSGRQFSNSRSEMNVSTLELGDSALYLCASSRRTSGSSVQDTQYFGPGTRLTVL.

The sample holds a few counts of this clonotype. This sequence joins TRBV3-1 and TRBJ1-4; D is unclear. Trimming stripped 7 bases from V and 4 bases from J, with 10 bases between. The CDR3 is 13 amino acids. Germline values: CDR1 LGHDT, CDR2 YNNKEL (reference sequence). The DNA of the CDR3 is TGTGCCAGCAAGGTTCCTGATAATGAAAAACTGTTTTTT. This translates into CASKVPDNEKLFF.

A few counts support this clonotype. The chain has TRBV12-3 or TRBV12-4 and TRBJ2-3, with TRBD1 matching over 8 bases. J was trimmed by 8 bases and V by 8 bases; bases with no gene match: 3. The CDR3 is made up of 11 amino acids. The CDR3 nucleotides read TGTGCCAGCTTGACAGGGGTTACGCAGTATTTT. Its translation: CASLTGVTQYF.

Many counts were recorded for this clonotype. The V gene is TRBV27, the J gene TRBJ2-4, with D possibly TRBD1 on 5 matching bases. The CDR3 is 15 amino acids. V lost 3 bases to trimming and J lost 6 bases, with 15 bases between them. Germline V CDR1 and CDR2: MNHEY, SMNVEV (reference sequence). CDR3 bases: TGTGCCAGCAGTTTCGTTAGGGGTTGGGGAAACATTCAGTACTTC. This encodes CASSFVRGWGNIQYF.

J is TRBJ1-1 and V is TRBV12-3 or TRBV12-4; no clear D. This CDR3 region has 13 residues. Deletions cut 4 bases from V and 1 base from J, with 7 bases between. The CDR3 DNA reads TGTGCCAGCAGTTATCGACAGAACACTGAAGCTTTCTTT. It codes for CASSYRQNTEAFF.

This sequence joins TRBV18 and TRBJ1-4; D is ambiguous. The CDR3 runs to 12 residues. Trimming removed 3 bases at V and 8 bases at J, with 7 bases between. Per the germline V gene, CDR1 is KGHSH and CDR2 is LQKENI. CDR3 loop: CASSPAQEKLFF. CDR3 in DNA: TGTGCCAGCTCACCCGCCCAAGAAAAACTGTTTTTT.

This clonotype was seen a handful of times. The chain recombines TRBV10-3 with TRBJ2-1; D gene unclear. In germline, CDR1 is ENHRY, CDR2 SYGVKD. The CDR3 length is 15 residues. The germline V and J ends were trimmed by 6 bases and 0 bases, with 12 bases remaining between them. CDR3 protein: CAIRETGPSYNEQFF. CDR3 DNA: TGTGCCATCAGGGAAACTGGACCCTCCTACAATGAGCAGTTCTTC.

The V and J genes are TRBV7-2 and TRBJ2-1, with D possibly being TRBD2 (6 bases). V lost 1 base to trimming and J lost 4 bases, with 14 bases between them. Germline CDR1 and CDR2: SGHTA and FQGNSA. This CDR3 spans 16 amino acids. The CDR3 nucleotides are TGTGCCAGCAGCTTAGAGTGGGAGGTATCATACAATGAGCAGTTCTTC. Amino acids: CASSLEWEVSYNEQFF.

This rearrangement joins TRBV7-3 to TRBJ2-1, with TRBD1 matching over 10 bases. The CDR3 is 18 amino acids. V shed 1 base and J 4 bases; nucleotides not matched to a gene: 10. Germline V gene lookup returns CDR1 SGHTA and CDR2 FQGTGA. For the CDR3, the DNA is TGTGCCAGCAGCTTAATTGGTGGGGGACAGGGGATATACAATGAGCAGTTCTTC. Encoded protein: CASSLIGGGQGIYNEQFF.